Listed below are T cell receptor beta chains from one sample, sequenced in a study of cytomegalovirus exposure and HLA in healthy donors. The table came from immunoSEQ multiplex PCR; TCRdb's copy has only in-frame clones and leaves some out. The sample lists about 94,000 clones; around 76% were seen once. The specimen was PBMCs. The receptors stem from a man in his forties or fifties in good health and CMV-seropositive. The CDR3 runs from the conserved cysteine through the conserved F or W. A D gene is named only where the DNA matches it firmly. Some rows mark clone size as missing; the rest say once, few, many or name a class of expanded clone.

>NA|TRBV4-1|TRBJ1-6|18|NA
TGCGCCAGCAGCCAAGATGAGGCGGCAGGGCCTTTCGGTTTGCCCCTCCACTTT
CASSQDEAAGPFGLPLHF
>TRBD2|TRBV6-4|TRBJ2-2|14|once
TGTGCCAGCAGTGAAGCGGGAGCCACCGGGGAGCTGTTTTTT
CASSEAGATGELFF
>TRBD1|TRBV6-5|TRBJ1-2|14|few
TGTGCCAGCAGTTATCAGGGGGGTTCTAAAGGCTACACCTTC
CASSYQGGSKGYTF
>TRBD1|TRBV5-5|TRBJ2-2|15|NA
TGTGCCAGCAGCCGGACAGGGGGCGAGATCGGGGAGCTGTTTTTT
CASSRTGGEIGELFF
>TRBD2|TRBV7-9|TRBJ2-1|15|few
TGTGCCAGCAGACGCCTAGCGGGAGGGCTCGGTGAGCAGTTCTTC
CASRRLAGGLGEQFF
>NA|TRBV29-1|TRBJ2-1|13|NA
TGCAGCGCTTCGACAGGAGTCTACAATGAGCAGTTCTTC
CSASTGVYNEQFF
>TRBD2|TRBV19|TRBJ2-5|15|NA
TGTGCCAGTAGTCCGGGACTAGGGGGGGGAGAGACCCAGTACTTC
CASSPGLGGGETQYF
>NA|TRBV10-2|TRBJ2-7|15|NA
TGCGCCAGCAGGACAGGACGGGCCTTAGGCTACGAGCAGTACTTC
CASRTGRALGYEQYF
>TRBD2|TRBV28|TRBJ2-7|16|NA
TGTGCCAGCAGTGACTTCCCACTAGCGGGAGGGCAAGAGCAGTACTTC
CASSDFPLAGGQEQYF
>NA|TRBV19|TRBJ2-2|16|NA
TGTGCCAGCAGCCGGGGTGGGCTTGCGAACACCGGGGAGCTGTTTTTT
CASSRGGLANTGELFF
>NA|TRBV4-1|TRBJ1-4|16|NA
TGCGCCAGCAGCCAAGAAGGGGGACACCTGGGGGAAAAACTGTTTTTT
CASSQEGGHLGEKLFF
>NA|TRBV20-1|TRBJ1-1|11|NA
TGCAGTGTAGGGGGAGACACTGAAGCTTTCTTT
CSVGGDTEAFF
>TRBD2|TRBV19|TRBJ2-1|15|NA
TGTGCCAGTAGTACGGCGGGGGGGAGCTACAATGAGCAGTTCTTC
CASSTAGGSYNEQFF
>NA|TRBV6-1|TRBJ1-5|14|NA
TGTGCCAGCAGTGGAGTGGGAGGTAATCAGCCCCAGCATTTT
CASSGVGGNQPQHF
>NA|TRBV7-9|TRBJ2-7|14|few
TGTGCCAGCAGCCAGGCAACAGGGTTTTACGAGCAGTACTTC
CASSQATGFYEQYF
>TRBD1|TRBV9|TRBJ1-1|15|once
TGTGCCAGCAGCGTAGAGGGGGCCCTGAACACTGAAGCTTTCTTT
CASSVEGALNTEAFF
>TRBD1|TRBV6-5|TRBJ1-1|14|NA
TGTGCCAGCCGGACGGGCCAGGGGGGAACTGAAGCTTTCTTT
CASRTGQGGTEAFF
>NA|TRBV7-8|TRBJ2-1|18|NA
TGTGCCAGCAGCTTAGTACAAAGATTAGCTACCTCCTACAATGAGCAGTTCTTC
CASSLVQRLATSYNEQFF
>NA|TRBV19|TRBJ1-3|19|NA
TGTGCCAGTACCGGTGACAGCGCCTGGGGGGGGTTCTCTGGAAACACCATATATTTT
CASTGDSAWGGFSGNTIYF
>TRBD1|TRBV5-1|TRBJ1-2|11|NA
TGCGCCAGCAGGCGACAGGGTGGCTACACCTTC
CASRRQGGYTF
>TRBD2|TRBV19|TRBJ2-5|17|NA
TGTGCCAGTAGTATAGATGGTGCCGCGGGAGGGAAAGAGACCCAGTACTTC
CASSIDGAAGGKETQYF
>TRBD2|TRBV5-1|TRBJ2-1|16|NA
TGCGCCAGCAGCTTGGAACTAGCGGGGGGCGTGGATGAGCAGTTCTTC
CASSLELAGGVDEQFF
>NA|TRBV7-9|TRBJ1-3|16|NA
TGTGCCAGCAGCTTATATCCAGCAGGGAATGGAAACACCATATATTTT
CASSLYPAGNGNTIYF
>TRBD1|TRBV6-1|TRBJ1-1|16|NA
TGTGCCAGCAGTGAACCGGTGGGACAGGCGTACACTGAAGCTTTCTTT
CASSEPVGQAYTEAFF
>TRBD2|TRBV6-5|TRBJ2-7|15|NA
TGTGCCAGCAGTTACGGGTCGGGAGGTAAACACGAGCAGTACTTC
CASSYGSGGKHEQYF
>NA|TRBV21-1|TRBJ1-1|20|NA
TGTGCCAGCAGCAATCCTAAGTGGGCGGGGTTTCTGGCCCAAGTCACTGAAGCTTTCTTT
CASSNPKWAGFLAQVTEAFF
>NA|TRBV29-1|TRBJ1-2|13|NA
TGCAGCGTCCAACAGGGAGCTAACTATGGCTACACCTTC
CSVQQGANYGYTF
>NA|TRBV5-6|TRBJ1-2|14|NA
TGTGCCAGCAGCTTGGAGCTCAATCCCTGGGGCTACACCTTC
CASSLELNPWGYTF
>TRBD1|TRBV6-5|TRBJ1-6|16|NA
TGTGCCAGCAGTTCCTCCGGGACAGAAACCGGTTCACCCCTCCACTTT
CASSSSGTETGSPLHF
>TRBD2|TRBV7-7|TRBJ2-1|15|few
TGTGCTAGCAGCCCGACTAGCGGCCGACCCGATGAGCAGTTCTTC
CASSPTSGRPDEQFF
>NA|TRBV11-2|TRBJ1-1|13|NA
TGTGCCAGCAGCCCCGACTCGAACACTGAAGCTTTCTTT
CASSPDSNTEAFF
>NA|TRBV6-5|TRBJ1-1|15|few
TGTGCCAGCAGTTACCGGGGGGGGCCGGGCACTGAAGCTTTCTTT
CASSYRGGPGTEAFF
>NA|TRBV19|TRBJ2-2|13|NA
TGTGCCAGCGCGACGGGGTTCGGCGGGGAGCTGTTTTTT
CASATGFGGELFF
>NA|TRBV4-3|TRBJ1-2|14|NA
TGCGCCAGCAGCCAAGATAGCGGGGGGGGAGGCTACACCTTC
CASSQDSGGGGYTF
>NA|TRBV18|TRBJ2-5|15|NA
TGTGCCAGCTCACCCACCCAACAGGGACAAGAGACCCAGTACTTC
CASSPTQQGQETQYF
>NA|TRBV9|TRBJ1-2|18|once
TGTGCCAGCAGCGTAGGCCAGCGGGGGGCAGAGACCTCCTATGGCTACACCTTC
CASSVGQRGAETSYGYTF
>NA|TRBV9|TRBJ1-2|13|NA
TGTGCCAGCAGCGTAGTAGAGGGGGATGGCTACACCTTC
CASSVVEGDGYTF
>TRBD1|TRBV19|TRBJ2-7|14|NA
TGTGCCAGTAGTGTGACAGGGGGCGGCTACGAGCAGTACTTC
CASSVTGGGYEQYF
>NA|TRBV7-9|TRBJ2-2|14|NA
TGTGCCAGCAGCTTAGGGCGGAGGACCGGGGAGCTGTTTTTT
CASSLGRRTGELFF
>NA|TRBV11-2|TRBJ2-7|16|NA
TGTGCCAGCAGCTTAGGTCCCGGGACATTGTTCTACGAGCAGTACTTC
CASSLGPGTLFYEQYF
>TRBD1|TRBV27|TRBJ1-1|14|NA
TGTGCCAGCAGCTTCGGGACAGTTGTGACTGAAGCTTTCTTT
CASSFGTVVTEAFF
>NA|TRBV6-5|TRBJ1-1|13|NA
TGTGCCAGCAGTTACTCCCGCGGTCGCGGAGCTTTCTTT
CASSYSRGRGAFF
>NA|TRBV4-3|TRBJ2-1|15|NA
TGCGCCAGCAGCCTTGGCCTGAATTTCTACAATGAGCAGTTCTTC
CASSLGLNFYNEQFF
>NA|TRBV6-6|TRBJ1-2|13|NA
TGTGCCAGCAGTTCGGCAGGAAACTATGGCTACACCTTC
CASSSAGNYGYTF
>TRBD1|TRBV7-8|TRBJ1-2|15|few
TGTGCCAGCAGCTTCCCGGGACAGGGGAACTATGGCTACACCTTC
CASSFPGQGNYGYTF
>TRBD1|TRBV5-4|TRBJ2-1|15|NA
TGTGCCAGCAGCTTTCCGGGACAGGGTAACAATGAGCAGTTCTTC
CASSFPGQGNNEQFF
>TRBD1|TRBV6-4|TRBJ2-1|14|once
TGTGCCAGCAGTGGGACAGGGAGCAGCAGTGAGCAGTTCTTC
CASSGTGSSSEQFF
>NA|TRBV27|TRBJ2-5|18|NA
TGTGCCAGCAGTTTATCGAGTATCCAGCGCCCGTTCCAAGAGACCCAGTACTTC
CASSLSSIQRPFQETQYF
>NA|TRBV9|TRBJ2-1|14|NA
TGTGCCAGCACCCTGGGGCTAGCGTTAAATGAGCAGTTCTTC
CASTLGLALNEQFF
>TRBD2|TRBV5-4|TRBJ2-7|16|NA
TGTGCCAGCAGCTTGGCTGGGACTAGCGGAATATACGAGCAGTACTTC
CASSLAGTSGIYEQYF
>TRBD1|TRBV9|TRBJ2-3|15|NA
TGTGCCAGCAGCGTGGACAGGGGGAGAACAGATACGCAGTATTTT
CASSVDRGRTDTQYF
>TRBD1|TRBV4-3|TRBJ2-7|13|NA
TGCGCCAGCAGCCAAAATCGACAGGGGGATGCGTACTTC
CASSQNRQGDAYF
>NA|TRBV7-2|TRBJ2-2|15|NA
TGTGCCAGCAGCCCAGGGGGCGGGGGCACCGGGGAGCTGTTTTTT
CASSPGGGGTGELFF
>NA|TRBV18|TRBJ2-1|13|NA
TGTGCCAGCTCACCACCGGTCAGCAATGAGCAGTTCTTC
CASSPPVSNEQFF
>TRBD1|TRBV10-3|TRBJ1-1|16|NA
TGTGCCATCAGTGAGTCGGTATTCGGGGACAGGGCTGAAGCTTTCTTT
CAISESVFGDRAEAFF
>NA|TRBV7-9|TRBJ1-3|15|NA
TGTGCCAGCACCATAGGAGGAGGGGCTGGAAACACCATATATTTT
CASTIGGGAGNTIYF
>NA|TRBV15|TRBJ1-4|13|few
TGTGCCACCAGCAGAGGGCCAGATGAAAAACTGTTTTTT
CATSRGPDEKLFF
>TRBD2|TRBV15|TRBJ2-5|16|few
TGTGCCACCAGCTCACTGAGCGGGAGAAGGGGGGAGACCCAGTACTTC
CATSSLSGRRGETQYF
>NA|TRBV5-4|TRBJ1-1|14|NA
TGTGCCAGCAGCTTCGGAGGGTATGACACTGAAGCTTTCTTT
CASSFGGYDTEAFF
>TRBD1|TRBV5-1|TRBJ2-1|15|NA
TGCGCCAGCAGTTCCGGGACAGGGTCTCGCGATGAGCAGTTCTTC
CASSSGTGSRDEQFF